The 23 T cell receptor beta chains presented below share a single source sample, sequenced in a study of shared clonotypes between healthy human individuals. The method was immunoSEQ multiplex PCR; TCRdb's version includes in-frame clones alone and lacks a portion of them. The sample lists 2.5 million or so clones, around nine tenths seen once, with over 0.12% in the top ten. Sequencing was performed on naive CD4+ T cells sorted from blood. Specified subset: CD45RA+ positively selected. All receptors derive from a man aged 18 to 29 in good health.

The chain links TRBV6-5 to TRBJ2-5, with D tentatively TRBD2 (7 bases). V gave up 0 bases and J gave up 4 bases, with 15 bases separating them. Germline CDR1 is MNHEY and CDR2 is SVGAGI. There are 16 residues in the CDR3. CDR3: CASSYSVGGPSETQYF. CDR3 bases: TGTGCCAGCAGTTACTCGGTGGGGGGGCCTTCAGAGACCCAGTACTTC.

The gene calls are TRBV6-4 and TRBJ1-1; 9 bases line up with TRBD1. J was trimmed by 7 bases and V by 0 bases; bases with no gene match: 9. This CDR3 contains 16 residues. Germline CDR1 and CDR2: MRHNA and SNTAGT. DNA for the CDR3: TGTGCCAGCAGTGACTCGAACAGGGGGCTTATGGGTGAAGCTTTCTTT. Encoded protein: CASSDSNRGLMGEAFF.

This clone showed up just once. The J gene is TRBJ1-4, the V gene TRBV7-5. TRBV7-5 is reported as a pseudogene. CDR3 length: 17 amino acids. As DNA, the CDR3 is TGTGCCAGAAGCTCCCGGGGGGCCCTAGAGGCTAATGAAAAACTGTTTTTT. Its translation is CARSSRGALEANEKLFF.

The rearrangement joins TRBV7-2 to TRBJ1-5; D remains unclear. V was clipped by 1 base and J by 5 bases, with 6 bases between them. This CDR3 has 13 amino acids. The germline CDR1 and CDR2 sequences are SGHTA and FQGNSA. The CDR3 spells CASSLEEDQPQHF. In nucleotides, the CDR3 is TGTGCCAGCAGCTTAGAAGAGGATCAGCCCCAGCATTTT. The entire variable domain, with the rest obtained from reference TRBV7-2 and TRBJ1-5, is as follows: GAGVSQSPSNKVTEKGKDVELRCDPISGHTALYWYRQSLGQGLEFLIYFQGNSAPDKSGLPSDRFSAERTGGSVSTLTIQRTQQEDSAVYLCASSLEEDQPQHFGDGTRLSIL.

This chain links TRBV19 with TRBJ2-2, with 15 bases aligning to TRBD2. The CDR3 is 20 residues long. Per the germline V gene, CDR1 is LNHDA and CDR2 is SQIVND (reference sequence). J was trimmed by 4 bases and V by 1 base; bases with no gene match: 10. CDR3 DNA sequence: TGTGCCAGTAGTATAGGATCGGGACTAGCGGGAGGCTCGTCCACCGGGGAGCTGTTTTTT. It translates to CASSIGSGLAGGSSTGELFF.

The sample holds a few counts of this clone. The chain employs TRBV18 and TRBJ1-5, with 7 bases that match TRBD1. With 4 bases clipped from V and 6 bases from J, the junction kept 9 bases outside the gene matches. In germline, CDR1 is KGHSH, CDR2 LQKENI. The CDR3 is 15 residues long. The CDR3 DNA sequence: TGTGCCAGCTCACATAAGGAAGCAGGGGGTCAGCCCCAGCATTTT. It is translated as CASSHKEAGGQPQHF. Filled out from reference TRBV18 and TRBJ1-5, the complete variable domain reads NAGVMQNPRHLVRRRGQEARLRCSPMKGHSHVYWYRQLPEEGLKFMVYLQKENIIDESGMPKERFSAEFPKEGPSILRIQQVVRGDSAAYFCASSHKEAGGQPQHFGDGTRLSIL.

This rearrangement joins TRBV30 to TRBJ2-7; D unresolved. Trimming removed 3 bases at V and 5 bases at J, with 14 bases between. Germline CDR1 is GTSNPN and CDR2 is SVGIG (reference sequence). The CDR3 spans 13 residues. CDR3 sequence: CAWSRSAYHEQYF. The CDR3 DNA is TGTGCCTGGAGCCGTTCCGCGTACCACGAGCAGTACTTC.

The J gene is TRBJ2-1, the V gene TRBV7-9; 8 positions match TRBD1. The CDR3 consists of 15 residues. The V gene's germline CDR1 is SEHNR and CDR2 FQNEAQ (reference sequence). Trimming at V came to 5 bases and at J to 5 bases, leaving 8 bases not matched to a gene. The CDR3 coding sequence is TGTGCCAGCAGCCCAGTGACAGGGGCGCACAATGAGCAGTTCTTC. Amino acid sequence: CASSPVTGAHNEQFF.

The rearrangement joins TRBV18 to TRBJ1-1; no clear D. This CDR3 comprises 13 residues. CDR1 KGHSH and CDR2 LQKENI come from the germline V gene. With 5 bases removed from V and 0 bases from J, the gap between germline ends came to 7 bases. CDR3 bases: TGTGCCAGCTCAGCCGACTTGAACACTGAAGCTTTCTTT. It translates to CASSADLNTEAFF.

Turning to this clone: The junction does not match germline at one end; this may be a read error. The gene calls are TRBV5-8 and TRBJ2-6; D perhaps matches TRBD2 (7 bases). The CDR3 contains 16 residues. CDR1 and CDR2 (germline): SGHTS, YDEGEE. Here the CDR3 DNA reads TGTGCCACCAGCCAATGGGGGGGCGCTGGGGCCAACGTCCTGACTTTC. It encodes CATSQWGGAGANVLTF.

This chain links TRBV27 with TRBJ1-2, with 8 bases aligning to TRBD1. V was pared by 5 bases and J by 4 bases, with 9 bases of the junction left unmatched. CDR3 length: 15 amino acids. Looked up from germline, CDR1 is MNHEY and CDR2 is SMNVEV (reference sequence). CDR3 nucleotide sequence: TGTGCCAGCAGTGTCACCTTGACAGGGGTCTATGGCTACACCTTC. This translates into CASSVTLTGVYGYTF.

The chain combines TRBV19 with TRBJ1-5; perhaps TRBD1 as D (5 bases). The V end lost 5 bases, the J end lost 6 bases, and 11 bases lay between the germline ends. This CDR3 region has 13 residues. Germline CDR1 LNHDA, CDR2 SQIVND (reference sequence). The chain's CDR3 is CASSDSGAQPQHF. CDR3 in DNA: TGTGCCAGTAGTGACAGCGGCGCTCAGCCCCAGCATTTT.

CDR3 in amino acids: CASSLTSGYNEQFF. In DNA, the CDR3 is TGCGCCAGCAGCCTGACTAGCGGGTACAATGAGCAGTTCTTC. V and J are TRBV10-1 and TRBJ2-1; TRBD2 matches 10 bases. Germline V gene sequence: CDR1 WNHNN, CDR2 SYGVQD (reference sequence). CDR3 length: 14 amino acids. Trimming removed 6 bases from V and 4 bases from J; junction bases left unmatched: 3.

The chain recombines TRBV5-6 with TRBJ2-1, with D possibly called TRBD1 or TRBD2 (5 bases each). The germline V gene has CDR1 SGHDT and CDR2 YYEEEE. Trimming shortened V by 6 bases and J by 7 bases, and 14 bases separated the two germline ends. This CDR3 comprises 13 residues. DNA for the CDR3: TGTGCCAGCAAAGGGGACGGAAGGAATGAGCAGTTCTTC. Translated, it gives CASKGDGRNEQFF.

CDR3 bases: TGTGCCAGCAGCTTAGCAGGCAGGGCAGGAAACACCATATATTTT. Protein: CASSLAGRAGNTIYF. The J gene is TRBJ1-3, the V gene TRBV7-2, with TRBD1 as a possible D gene (5 bases). In germline, CDR1 is SGHTA, CDR2 FQGNSA. V gave up 0 bases and J gave up 4 bases, with 10 bases separating them. The CDR3 is 15 residues long.

The V call is TRBV4-1, the J call TRBJ1-2, with 8 bases fitting TRBD1. From germline, CDR1 is MGHRA and CDR2 YSYEKL. The CDR3 totals 15 residues. The trim removed 1 base at V and 2 bases at J, leaving 3 bases unmatched. The CDR3: CASSQGPGGNYGYTF. The DNA for the CDR3 is TGCGCCAGCAGCCAAGGCCCAGGGGGCAACTATGGCTACACCTTC.

This sequence joins TRBV6-1 and TRBJ1-5, with D perhaps TRBD1 (6 bases). This CDR3 spans 15 amino acids. V shed 3 bases and J shed 2 bases, with 11 bases lying between them. Per the germline V gene, CDR1 is MNHNS and CDR2 is SASEGT. In DNA form, the CDR3 reads TGTGCCAGCAGTGACTCTTACAGGGGCAATCAGCCCCAGCATTTT. This encodes CASSDSYRGNQPQHF.

The chain carries TRBV6-1 and TRBJ2-1; 7 positions match TRBD2. Germline V CDR1 and CDR2: MNHNS, SASEGT. This CDR3 has 13 amino acids. With V trimmed by 4 bases and J by 9 bases, 6 bases remained unmatched. In nucleotides, the CDR3 is TGTGCCAGCAGTGCCAGCGGCGGGGGTGAGCAGTTCTTC. The encoded protein is CASSASGGGEQFF.

The chain recombines TRBV7-9 with TRBJ1-4; 9 nucleotides align to TRBD1. This CDR3 is 18 amino acids long. The V gene end was trimmed by 5 bases and the J gene end by 3 bases; junction bases not matched to a gene: 13. CDR1 and CDR2 from the germline V gene are SEHNR and FQNEAQ (reference sequence). The CDR3 nucleotides read TGTGCCAGCAGCCAGGGTCAGAAACAGGGGGCGCCTAATGAAAAACTGTTTTTT. Translating it yields CASSQGQKQGAPNEKLFF.

The CDR3 bases are TGCGCCAGCACCGGGACCTCACCCGGGGAGCTGTTTTTT. This gives the protein CASTGTSPGELFF. The genes are TRBV10-2 and TRBJ2-2; D may be TRBD1 or TRBD2 (5 bases each). The CDR3 is 13 amino acids. CDR1 and CDR2 (germline): WSHSY, SAAADI. V dropped 7 bases and J dropped 6 bases, with 12 bases sitting between them.

V gene TRBV7-2 combines with J gene TRBJ2-2, with 7 nucleotides matching TRBD2. The germline gives CDR1 SGHTA, CDR2 FQGNSA. V lost 3 bases to trimming and J lost 3 bases; unmatched junction nucleotides: 7. This CDR3 spans 16 amino acids. CDR3 sequence (DNA): TGTGCCAGCAGCTTTGCCGGGGGGAGGGACACCGGGGAGCTGTTTTTT. As protein: CASSFAGGRDTGELFF. The whole variable domain, filled in from reference TRBV7-2 and TRBJ2-2, reads GAGVSQSPSNKVTEKGKDVELRCDPISGHTALYWYRQSLGQGLEFLIYFQGNSAPDKSGLPSDRFSAERTGGSVSTLTIQRTQQEDSAVYLCASSFAGGRDTGELFFGEGSRLTVL.

The V and J genes are TRBV4-1 and TRBJ1-3, with D possibly being TRBD1 (5 bases). CDR3 length equals 15 residues. Germline V gene data show CDR1 as MGHRA and CDR2 as YSYEKL. V was cut by 4 bases and J by 0 bases, with 10 bases left in between. The CDR3 loop reads CASSRLGGSGNTIYF. DNA for the CDR3: TGCGCCAGCAGCCGGTTGGGGGGCTCTGGAAACACCATATATTTT.

This clone came up a few times. This chain uses TRBV19 with TRBJ1-1; TRBD1 might be the D (6 bases). CDR1 is LNHDA, CDR2 SQIVND, per germline (reference sequence). V lost 7 bases and J 4 bases, leaving 13 bases between the germline ends. CDR3 length: 13 amino acids. The CDR3 DNA reads as TGTGCCAGTAAACAGGGCCGTGGCACTGAAGCTTTCTTT. Translation: CASKQGRGTEAFF.